One T cell receptor beta chain is described in this entry. The antigen remains undetermined. The data belong to a study of post-analysis software for immune sequencing data. Study-level information: Courses of disease covered relapsing-remitting, secondary progressive and progressive-relapsing multiple sclerosis. Study-wide points: When patients were compared with controls, about 5 TRBV segments were more frequent, TRBV5-6, TRBV5-1 and TRBV20-1 among them. Controls showed significantly higher normalized Chao1 diversity than did multiple sclerosis patients.

Unique-molecular-identifier-tagged TCR beta cDNA libraries were used. TCRdb re-analysed the PCR reads in MiXCR, keeping a single row per CDR3 protein. The repertoire includes roughly 800,000 distinct CDR3 sequences, 25% to 30% of them detected once, and roughly 0.54% sits in the top ten. V lost 1 base and J lost 1, with 4 bases in between. The CDR3 extends over 13 amino acids. Looked up from germline, CDR1 is LNHNV and CDR2 is YYDKDF (reference sequence). The TCR comes from a girl aged 10 to 17 with multiple sclerosis. V and J are TRBV15 and TRBJ1-1; D not certain. The sample consisted of blood. The CDR3 here is CATSRVGNTEAFF. The CDR3, as DNA: TGTGCCACCAGCAGAGTTGGGAACACTGAAGCTTTCTTT.